There are a few counts of the clone carrying this T cell receptor (beta chain). Its antigen is undetermined. MiXCR was used by TCRdb to re-call the PCR reads. The sample records 15,000 to 20,000 clones, more than 25% being singletons. This CDR3 spans 18 amino acids. Germline values: CDR1 MNHEY, CDR2 SVGEGT. V gave up 2 bases and J gave up 1 base; unmatched junction bases: 3. Until they underwent thyroid surgery, no patient had received any treatment. The source of the sample is a study of metastatic and nonmetastatic thyroid tumors. Study-wide findings and caveats: For both blood and tumor, malignant thyroid tumors reportedly showed significantly higher TCR beta diversity than benign nodules did.

V and J are TRBV6-2 or TRBV6-3 and TRBJ2-2; TRBD2 matches at 14 bases. Source material: tumor tissue. This sequence was found in a female donor with papillary thyroid cancer or a benign thyroid nodule (not recorded which). Some clones in this sample may be carry-over from other donors' samples. The CDR3 is CASSYQGLAGGNTGELFF. CDR3 bases: TGTGCCAGCAGTTACCAAGGACTAGCGGGAGGGAACACCGGGGAGCTGTTTTTT.